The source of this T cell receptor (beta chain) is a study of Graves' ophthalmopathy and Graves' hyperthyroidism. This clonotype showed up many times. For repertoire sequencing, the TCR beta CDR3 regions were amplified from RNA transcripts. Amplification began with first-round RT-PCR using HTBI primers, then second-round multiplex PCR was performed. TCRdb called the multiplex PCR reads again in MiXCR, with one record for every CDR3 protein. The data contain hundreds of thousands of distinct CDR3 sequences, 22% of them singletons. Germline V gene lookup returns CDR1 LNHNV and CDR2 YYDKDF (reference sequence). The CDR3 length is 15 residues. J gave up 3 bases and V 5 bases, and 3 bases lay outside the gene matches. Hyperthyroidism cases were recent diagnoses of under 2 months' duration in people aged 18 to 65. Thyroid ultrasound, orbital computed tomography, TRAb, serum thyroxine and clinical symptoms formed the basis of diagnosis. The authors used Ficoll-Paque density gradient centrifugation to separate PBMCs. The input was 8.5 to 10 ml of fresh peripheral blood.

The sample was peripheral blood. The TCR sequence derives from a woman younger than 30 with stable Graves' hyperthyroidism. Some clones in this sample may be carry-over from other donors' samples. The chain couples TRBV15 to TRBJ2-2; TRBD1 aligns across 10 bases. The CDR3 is CATSDDRGHTGELFF. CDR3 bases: TGTGCCACCAGCGACGACAGGGGGCACACCGGGGAGCTGTTTTTT. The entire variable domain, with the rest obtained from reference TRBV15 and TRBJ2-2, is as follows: DAMVIQNPRYQVTQFGKPVTLSCSQTLNHNVMYWYQQKSSQAPKLLFHYYDKDFNNEADTPDNFQSRRPNTSFCFLDIRSPGLGDTAMYLCATSDDRGHTGELFFGEGSRLTVL.